The 5 T cell receptor beta chains below were found in one sample sequenced in a study of T cell changes during pregnancy in multiple sclerosis. The method was immunoSEQ multiplex PCR; TCRdb's version includes in-frame clones alone and lacks a portion of them. The table has around 29,000 clones, approximately 94% seen once; the top ten hold about 5.7%. Sequencing used CD8+ T cells from peripheral blood mononuclear cells, obtained before pregnancy. These receptors all stem from a female donor with multiple sclerosis, enrolled in a pregnancy study.

This clone was observed once. CDR3 residues: CASSYRGAGANYGYTF. The CDR3 nucleotides are TGTGCCAGCAGTTACCGGGGGGCGGGAGCTAACTATGGCTACACCTTC. The rearrangement links TRBV6-6 to TRBJ1-2, with a weak D call TRBD1 (6 bases). The germline V gene has CDR1 MNHNY and CDR2 SVGAGI (reference sequence). The V gene lost 2 bases and the J gene lost 0 bases, with 13 bases spanning the gap. The CDR3 consists of 16 residues.

This chain uses TRBV5-1 with TRBJ2-1; D might be TRBD1 (6 bases). Trimming removed 0 bases from V and 7 bases from J, with 8 bases in between. CDR3 length equals 13 residues. Per the germline V gene, CDR1 is SGHRS and CDR2 is YFSETQ. The CDR3 loop is CASSLGQVNEQFF. CDR3 in DNA: TGCGCCAGCAGCTTGGGACAGGTTAATGAGCAGTTCTTC.

This rearrangement joins TRBV6-5 to TRBJ2-5; D gene ambiguous. Germline V gene sequence: CDR1 MNHEY, CDR2 SVGAGI. The CDR3 is 14 amino acids. Trimming took 0 bases from V and 1 from J, leaving 6 bases between them. As DNA, the CDR3 is TGTGCCAGCAGTTACTCCGGCGGCCAAGAGACCCAGTACTTC. Protein: CASSYSGGQETQYF.

This clone was counted a single time. The chain combines TRBV27 with TRBJ2-1, with D hard to call. V was shortened by 4 bases and J by 10 bases, with 14 bases between the two germline ends. Germline assignment: CDR1 MNHEY and CDR2 SMNVEV (reference sequence). This CDR3 comprises 13 residues. The CDR3 DNA reads TGTGCCAGCAGTTCTCACCGCCACGGGGAGCAGTTCTTC. It codes for CASSSHRHGEQFF.

V and J are TRBV4-1 and TRBJ2-3; 9 bases are a match to TRBD2. V was clipped by 0 bases and J by 6 bases; unmatched bases: 4. The CDR3 runs 15 residues. The germline V gene encodes CDR1 MGHRA and CDR2 YSYEKL. Here the CDR3 reads CASSQEGLAGDTQYF. The CDR3 DNA reads TGCGCCAGCAGCCAAGAGGGACTAGCAGGGGATACGCAGTATTTT.